This T cell receptor beta chain was identified during a study of OX40 agonist ivuxolimab in advanced cancers. Germline CDR1 is MNHNY and CDR2 is SVGAGI (reference sequence). The CDR3 sequence is 16 residues long. Germline trimming cut 2 bases from V and 0 bases from J; bases unmatched to any gene: 3. Some clones are missing from TCRdb's copy, which holds only in-frame ones; the method was immunoSEQ multiplex PCR. Among around 61,000 clones listed, approximately 84% were seen once. Here the sequenced sample was CD4+ or CD8+ T cells sorted from blood, taken in a trial of the OX40 agonist ivuxolimab. The receptor's source is an adult with an advanced solid tumor such as melanoma, head and neck, liver or kidney cancer. The V gene is TRBV6-6, the J gene TRBJ2-4, with 8 bases aligning to TRBD1. CDR3: CASSYRQGLAKNIQYF. The CDR3 region has the DNA TGTGCCAGCAGTTACCGACAGGGGTTAGCCAAAAACATTCAGTACTTC.